The 25 T cell receptor beta chains in this list originate from one sample, sequenced in a study of T-cell reconstitution after alpha-beta-depleted transplantation in children. Preparation of the TCRbeta library was carried out with unique molecular identifiers. TCRdb re-derived calls from the PCR reads in MiXCR, one entry per CDR3 protein. The repertoire holds hundreds of thousands of distinct CDR3 sequences, with about 12% as singletons. The starting material was PBMCs, obtained before TCRalphabeta/CD19-depleted stem cell transplant. The receptor source for this set is a girl aged 2-9 years with congenital amegakaryocytic thrombocytopenia, due to receive a stem cell transplant.

V is TRBV20-1 and J is TRBJ1-1; D may be TRBD1 (5 bases). Germline loops: CDR1 DFQATT, CDR2 SNEGSKA (reference sequence). Trimming shortened V by 5 bases and J by 1 base, and 17 bases separated the two germline ends. The CDR3 is 15 residues long. The CDR3 loop is CSARIPGTANTEAFF. CDR3 coding DNA: TGCAGTGCTCGCATACCCGGGACGGCGAACACTGAAGCTTTCTTT.

The V call is TRBV7-6, the J call TRBJ2-7, with TRBD2 as a possible D gene (5 bases). V was cut by 5 bases and J by 2 bases, with 13 bases left in between. This CDR3 region has 14 residues. CDR1 and CDR2 from the germline V gene are SGHVS and FNYEAQ. The CDR3 nucleotides are TGTGCCAGCAGCGAGGGTGGGCCTACCTACGAGCAGTACTTC. Translating gives CASSEGGPTYEQYF.

V and J are TRBV7-8 and TRBJ2-6, with TRBD2 as a possible D gene (5 bases). The CDR3 extends over 19 amino acids. V gave up 1 base and J gave up 0 bases, with 16 bases separating them. Germline CDR1 is SGHVS and CDR2 is FQNEAQ. The DNA of the CDR3 is TGTGCCAGCAGCTTAGTCCGGGGAAGAGGGCTCTCTGGGGCCAACGTCCTGACTTTC. As protein: CASSLVRGRGLSGANVLTF.

This clonotype was detected ten times or more. This chain uses TRBV7-6 with TRBJ2-1; D possibly corresponds to TRBD2 (6 bases). Trimming stripped 6 bases from V and 3 bases from J, with 24 bases between. This CDR3 region has 18 residues. CDR1 is SGHVS and CDR2 is FNYEAQ in the germline V gene. The CDR3 DNA reads as TGTGCCAGCAGACCTGATGTAGAACTAGCCATTATCTACAATGAGCAGTTCTTC. Translated, it gives CASRPDVELAIIYNEQFF.

This chain connects TRBV4-1 to TRBJ1-2, with D maybe TRBD1 (6 bases). The CDR3 is 18 residues long. Trimming left V 0 bases short and J 4 bases short, with 21 bases between. CDR1 is MGHRA, CDR2 YSYEKL, per germline. The CDR3, as DNA: TGCGCCAGCAGCCAAGATCCCTTTAGGACAGCTCCTCTCTATGGCTACACCTTC. Translation: CASSQDPFRTAPLYGYTF.

Ten or more counts support this clonotype. The CDR3 DNA follows: TGCAGTGCTAGAGGTTCTAGCGGGAGGGCAGATGAGCAGTTCTTC. Its protein product is CSARGSSGRADEQFF. This rearrangement joins TRBV20-1 to TRBJ2-1; 12 bases fit TRBD2. Germline V gives CDR1 DFQATT, CDR2 SNEGSKA (reference sequence). After removal of 1 base from V and 8 bases from J, the junction contained 6 bases not matched to a gene. This CDR3 is 15 amino acids long.

At least ten counts were recorded for this clonotype. This chain connects TRBV7-2 to TRBJ2-1; TRBD1 agrees at 7 bases. Germline lookup yields CDR1 SGHTA and CDR2 FQGNSA. This CDR3 has 13 amino acids. Trimming removed 8 bases from V and 4 bases from J; junction bases left unmatched: 5. CDR3 nucleotide sequence: TGTGCCAGCGAACAGGGGACGTACAATGAGCAGTTCTTC. Protein product: CASEQGTYNEQFF.

The CDR3 nucleotides read TGCGCCAGCAGCTTGGGCTCACCCACCACAGATACGCAGTATTTT. As protein: CASSLGSPTTDTQYF. V gene TRBV5-1 combines with J gene TRBJ2-3, with D unclear. CDR1 SGHRS and CDR2 YFSETQ come from the germline V gene. This CDR3 contains 15 residues. The V gene lost 0 bases and the J gene lost 2 bases, with 10 bases spanning the gap. Combining the CDR3 with reference TRBV5-1 and TRBJ2-3 gives the whole variable domain KAGVTQTPRYLIKTRGQQVTLSCSPISGHRSVSWYQQTPGQGLQFLFEYFSETQRNKGNFPGRFSGRQFSNSRSEMNVSTLELGDSALYLCASSLGSPTTDTQYFGPGTRLTVL.

This clonotype appeared a few times. The chain employs TRBV10-3 and TRBJ2-7; D ambiguous. Germline CDR1 reads ENHRY; CDR2 reads SYGVKD. The CDR3 is 11 amino acids. The V and J ends lost 10 bases and 3 bases respectively, with 10 bases between them. The DNA of the CDR3 is TGTGCCACCACTCTAGGCTACGAGCAGTACTTC. Translated: CATTLGYEQYF.

Ten or more counts support this clonotype. The chain uses TRBV20-1 and TRBJ2-7, with 9 bases matching TRBD2. Germline CDR1 is DFQATT and CDR2 is SNEGSKA (reference sequence). V lost 3 bases, J lost 4 bases, and 10 bases stayed unmatched. The CDR3 contains 15 residues. The CDR3 is CSARRPGSGSYEQYF. For the CDR3, the DNA is TGCAGTGCTAGGAGGCCGGGTAGCGGGAGTTACGAGCAGTACTTC.

About this clonotype: A much larger clonotype is one base distant, so this may be a read error. This chain links TRBV5-5 with TRBJ2-7, with 9 bases matching TRBD2. V shed 2 bases, J shed 1 base, and the junction held 4 bases outside the gene matches. The CDR3 runs 15 residues. Germline CDR1 reads SGHKS; CDR2 reads YYEKEE (reference sequence). This chain's CDR3 is CASSFLAGESYEQYF. The CDR3 DNA sequence: TGTGCCAGCAGCTTCTTAGCGGGAGAGTCCTACGAGCAGTACTTC. Drawing the rest from reference TRBV5-5 and TRBJ2-7, the complete variable domain is DAGVTQSPTHLIKTRGQQVTLRCSPISGHKSVSWYQQVLGQGPQFIFQYYEKEERGRGNFPDRFSARQFPNYSSELNVNALLLGDSALYLCASSFLAGESYEQYFGPGTRLTVT.

The chain uses TRBV7-8 and TRBJ2-1; possibly TRBD2 for D (5 bases). V gave up 1 base and J gave up 3 bases, with 10 bases separating them. The germline V gene has CDR1 SGHVS and CDR2 FQNEAQ. This CDR3 comprises 15 residues. The CDR3 is CASSLDIGVYNEQFF. The CDR3, as DNA: TGTGCCAGCAGCTTAGATATCGGGGTCTACAATGAGCAGTTCTTC. The complete variable domain, with remaining parts taken from reference TRBV7-8 and TRBJ2-1, reads GAGVSQSPRYKVAKRGQDVALRCDPISGHVSLFWYQQALGQGPEFLTYFQNEAQLDKSGLPSDRFFAERPEGSVSTLKIQRTQQEDSAVYLCASSLDIGVYNEQFFGPGTRLTVL.

This sequence joins TRBV29-1 and TRBJ1-4; 7 bases are a match to TRBD1. CDR1 is SQVTM, CDR2 ANQGSEA, per germline. With V trimmed by 7 bases and J by 8 bases, 7 bases remained unmatched. The CDR3 spans 12 residues. The DNA of the CDR3 is TGCAGCGCCCTACAGGGGAACGAAAAACTGTTTTTT. As protein: CSALQGNEKLFF.

The chain joins TRBV20-1 to TRBJ2-7; D is undetermined. The CDR3 has 12 residues. Per germline, CDR1 DFQATT and CDR2 SNEGSKA (reference sequence). V gave up 3 bases and J gave up 4 bases, with 10 bases separating them. CDR3 bases: TGCAGTGCTAGCGCTGATCCTTACGAGCAGTACTTC. It translates to CSASADPYEQYF.

The chain uses TRBV29-1 and TRBJ2-2, with D possibly matching TRBD2 (6 bases). Germline-derived CDR1 and CDR2 are SQVTM and ANQGSEA. This CDR3 contains 15 residues. Trimming removed 1 base from V and 1 base from J, with 10 bases in between. The CDR3 nucleotides are TGCAGCGTTGAAGGGGAGGAGGAGAACACCGGGGAGCTGTTTTTT. Translating gives CSVEGEEENTGELFF.

The chain couples TRBV7-2 to TRBJ2-7, with 7 bases identical to TRBD1. J gave up 2 bases and V 4 bases, and 8 bases lay outside the gene matches. Germline CDR1 is SGHTA and CDR2 is FQGNSA. The CDR3 spans 15 residues. The CDR3 coding sequence is TGTGCCAGCAGCTCTCGACAGGGAGACCCCTACGAGCAGTACTTC. This translates into CASSSRQGDPYEQYF.

This clonotype was detected many times. The chain carries TRBV21-1 and TRBJ2-1. TRBV21-1 is recorded as a pseudogene. This CDR3 is 12 amino acids long. The CDR3 nucleotides are TGTGCCAGCAGCAAAGATCAGACGGAGCAGTTCTTC. Translated, it gives CASSKDQTEQFF.

The sample holds many counts of this clonotype. The gene calls are TRBV20-1 and TRBJ2-2; D call uncertain. There are 14 residues in the CDR3. V was clipped by 1 base and J by 5 bases, with 11 bases between them. Germline-derived CDR1 and CDR2 are DFQATT and SNEGSKA (reference sequence). The CDR3 loop is CSARAVPSTGELFF. In DNA, the CDR3 is TGCAGTGCTAGAGCGGTCCCGTCGACCGGGGAGCTGTTTTTT.

In its sample, this clonotype was seen many times. CDR3 region: CSDGTVSTDTQYF. The CDR3 DNA reads as TGCAGCGATGGGACGGTGAGCACAGATACGCAGTATTTT. V and J are TRBV29-1 and TRBJ2-3; either TRBD1 or TRBD2 may supply D (5 bases each). Germline V gene sequence: CDR1 SQVTM, CDR2 ANQGSEA. Trimming left V 7 bases short and J 0 bases short, with 11 bases between. CDR3 length equals 13 residues.

The DNA for the CDR3 is TGTGCCAGCAGCAGGGGGACTAGCCGTAATGAGCAGTTCTTC. Translating it yields CASSRGTSRNEQFF. The gene calls are TRBV5-6 and TRBJ2-1; 9 nucleotides agree with TRBD2. Germline V lookup: CDR1 SGHDT, CDR2 YYEEEE. V trimming: 4 bases; J trimming: 7 bases; junction bases outside the gene matches: 6. This CDR3 contains 14 residues.

This clonotype was detected many times. The rearrangement links TRBV20-1 to TRBJ1-3, with D perhaps TRBD1 (5 bases). Trimming took 3 bases from V and 2 from J, leaving 14 bases between them. The germline CDR1 and CDR2 sequences are DFQATT and SNEGSKA (reference sequence). There are 15 residues in the CDR3. DNA of the CDR3: TGCAGTGCTAGGGGGACCATCGAGACTGGAAACACCATATATTTT. It is translated as CSARGTIETGNTIYF.

In the case of this clonotype: Possible read error: a much larger clone is one base away. The rearrangement links TRBV5-1 to TRBJ1-2; no firm D call. The length of the CDR3 is 12 residues. The germline CDR1 and CDR2 sequences are SGHRS and YFSETQ. CDR3 in DNA: TGCGCCAGCAACTTGGATGGATCGTCAGCGTTCTTC. This translates into CASNLDGSSAFF.

This clonotype was observed a handful of times. This sequence joins TRBV5-1 and TRBJ2-3; TRBD2 is a possible D gene (5 bases). This CDR3 spans 16 amino acids. Germline V lookup: CDR1 SGHRS, CDR2 YFSETQ. V gave up 3 bases and J gave up 0 bases, with 14 bases separating them. The CDR3 reads CASSYGGWESTDTQYF. The CDR3 nucleotides read TGCGCCAGCAGCTATGGAGGATGGGAGAGCACAGATACGCAGTATTTT.

Only a few counts were recorded for this clonotype. The chain employs TRBV7-6 and TRBJ2-1; TRBD2 matches at 15 bases. The CDR3 length is 16 residues. J was trimmed by 8 bases and V by 4 bases; bases with no gene match: 6. Germline loops: CDR1 SGHVS, CDR2 FNYEAQ. In DNA form, the CDR3 reads TGTGCCAGCAGCTATCCGGGACTAGCGGGAGGCGATGAGCAGTTCTTC. Translation gives CASSYPGLAGGDEQFF.

A note on this clonotype: This may be a read error: a much more frequent sequence differs by one nucleotide. The chain has TRBV20-1 and TRBJ2-2; the D gene could be TRBD1 or TRBD2 (5 bases each). The CDR3 has 14 amino acids. Germline assignment: CDR1 DFQATT and CDR2 SNEGSKA (reference sequence). CDR3 DNA sequence: TGCAGTGCTCCCGCTGAGGGGAACACCAGGGAGCTGTTTTTT. Amino acids: CSAPAEGNTRELFF.